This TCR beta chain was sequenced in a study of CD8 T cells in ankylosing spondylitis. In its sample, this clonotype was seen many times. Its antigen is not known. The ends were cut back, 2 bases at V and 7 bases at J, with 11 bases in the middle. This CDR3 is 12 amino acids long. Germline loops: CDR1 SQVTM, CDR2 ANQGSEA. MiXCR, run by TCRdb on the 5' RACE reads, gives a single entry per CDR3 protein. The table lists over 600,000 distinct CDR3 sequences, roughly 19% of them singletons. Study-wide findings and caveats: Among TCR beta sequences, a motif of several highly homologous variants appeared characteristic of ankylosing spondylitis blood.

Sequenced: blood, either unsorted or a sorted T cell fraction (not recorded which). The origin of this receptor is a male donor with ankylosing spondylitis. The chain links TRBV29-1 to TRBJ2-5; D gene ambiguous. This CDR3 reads CSVEKDRGTQYF. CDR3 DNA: TGCAGCGTTGAAAAGGACCGCGGGACCCAGTACTTC.